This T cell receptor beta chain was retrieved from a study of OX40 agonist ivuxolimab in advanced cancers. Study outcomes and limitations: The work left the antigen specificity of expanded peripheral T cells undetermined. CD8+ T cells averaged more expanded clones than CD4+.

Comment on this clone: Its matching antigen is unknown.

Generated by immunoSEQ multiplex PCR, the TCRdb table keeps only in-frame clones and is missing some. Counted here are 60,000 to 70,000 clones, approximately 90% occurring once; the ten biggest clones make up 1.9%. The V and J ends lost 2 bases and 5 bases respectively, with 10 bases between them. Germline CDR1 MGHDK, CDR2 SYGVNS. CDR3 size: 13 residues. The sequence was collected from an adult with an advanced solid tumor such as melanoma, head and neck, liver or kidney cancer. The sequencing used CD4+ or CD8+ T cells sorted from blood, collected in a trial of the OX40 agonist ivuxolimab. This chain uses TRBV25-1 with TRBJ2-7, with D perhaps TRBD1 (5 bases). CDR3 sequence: CASSEQGTHEQYF. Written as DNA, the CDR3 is TGTGCCAGCAGTGAACAGGGAACCCACGAGCAGTACTTC.